The sequence of this T cell receptor beta chain was determined in a study of shared clonotypes between healthy human individuals. Selected positively for CCR7 and CD45RO-negative, naive CD8 cells excluded terminally differentiated effector memory CD45RA+ cells. The method was immunoSEQ multiplex PCR; TCRdb's version includes in-frame clones alone and lacks a portion of them. Among 550,000 to 750,000 clones listed, around 92% were seen once. CDR1 SGDLS and CDR2 YYNGEE come from the germline V gene. V shed 2 bases, J shed 6 bases, and the junction held 12 bases outside the gene matches. The CDR3 runs to 17 residues.

This chain connects TRBV9 to TRBJ1-4, with 8 bases matching TRBD1. The receptor was derived from a man aged 25 to 40 in good health. Material: naive CD8+ T cells sorted from blood. As DNA, the CDR3 is TGTGCCAGCAGCGTCCGGACAGGGAGTTTAGAGGATGAAAAACTGTTTTTT. Translating gives CASSVRTGSLEDEKLFF.